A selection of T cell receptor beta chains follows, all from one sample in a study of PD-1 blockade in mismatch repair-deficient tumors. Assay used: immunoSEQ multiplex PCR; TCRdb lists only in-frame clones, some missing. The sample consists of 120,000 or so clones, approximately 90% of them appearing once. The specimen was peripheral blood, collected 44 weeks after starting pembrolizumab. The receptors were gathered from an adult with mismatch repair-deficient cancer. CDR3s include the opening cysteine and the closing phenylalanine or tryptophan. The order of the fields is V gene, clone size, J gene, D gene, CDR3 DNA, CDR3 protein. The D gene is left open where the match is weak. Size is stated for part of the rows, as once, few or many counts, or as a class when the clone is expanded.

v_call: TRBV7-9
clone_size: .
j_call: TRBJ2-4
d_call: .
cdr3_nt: TGTGCCAGCAGCTTAGGGGCTGGGGTCCTTAAAAACATTCAGTACTTC
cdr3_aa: CASSLGAGVLKNIQYF

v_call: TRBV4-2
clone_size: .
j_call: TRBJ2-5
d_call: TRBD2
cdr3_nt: TGTGCCAGCAGCCAAGAGACGGGGGGGGGAGAGACCCAGTACTTC
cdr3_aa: CASSQETGGGETQYF

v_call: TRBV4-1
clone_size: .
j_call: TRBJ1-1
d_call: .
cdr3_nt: TGCGCCAGCAGCCAAGGAAGGCAGGGGCCGCTAAACACTGAAGCTTTCTTT
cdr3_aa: CASSQGRQGPLNTEAFF

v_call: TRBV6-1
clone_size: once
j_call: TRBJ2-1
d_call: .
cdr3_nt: TGTGCCAGCAGTGAATCGGACACAGGGCAGGGGTCTTGGAATGAGCAGTTCTTC
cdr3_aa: CASSESDTGQGSWNEQFF

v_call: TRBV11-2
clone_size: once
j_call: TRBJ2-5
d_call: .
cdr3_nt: TGTGCCAGCAGCTACGGGAAGACCCAGTACTTC
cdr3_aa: CASSYGKTQYF

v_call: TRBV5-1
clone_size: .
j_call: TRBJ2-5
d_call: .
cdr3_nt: TGCGCCAGCAGCTTGGTTCAGGCCGCGGGAGAGACCCAGTACTTC
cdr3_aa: CASSLVQAAGETQYF

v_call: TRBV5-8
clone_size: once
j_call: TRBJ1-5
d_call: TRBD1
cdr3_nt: TGTGCCAGCAGCGCCGGGACAGGGGGTCCTCAGCCCCAGCATTTT
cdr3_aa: CASSAGTGGPQPQHF

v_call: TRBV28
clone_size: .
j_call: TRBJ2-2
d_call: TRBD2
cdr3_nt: TGTGCCAGCAGTTTACGGGGGGGCAAAACCGGGGAGCTGTTTTTT
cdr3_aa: CASSLRGGKTGELFF

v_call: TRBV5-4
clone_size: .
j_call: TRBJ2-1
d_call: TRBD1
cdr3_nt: TGTGCCAGCAGCTCTGGACAGGGTCGGGCCGTTCCCGAGCAGTTCTTC
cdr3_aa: CASSSGQGRAVPEQFF

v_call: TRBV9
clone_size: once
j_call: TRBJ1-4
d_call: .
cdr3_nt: TGTGCCAGCAGCCCCCGGGGGGCAGGTGAAAAACTGTTTTTT
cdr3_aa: CASSPRGAGEKLFF

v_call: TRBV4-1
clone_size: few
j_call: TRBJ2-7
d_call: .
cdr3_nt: TGCGCCAGCAGCCAAGGGGGGGCGGATAGCTCCTACGAGCAGTACTTC
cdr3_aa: CASSQGGADSSYEQYF

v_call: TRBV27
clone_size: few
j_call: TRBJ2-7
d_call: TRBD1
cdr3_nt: TGTGCCAGCAGTTCCGGATGGGGACAGAGCTACGAGCAGTACTTC
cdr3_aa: CASSSGWGQSYEQYF

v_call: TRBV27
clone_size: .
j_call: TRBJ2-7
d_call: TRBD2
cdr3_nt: TGTGCCAGCAGTTTATCACTAGCGGTAATGTCCTACGAGCAGTACTTC
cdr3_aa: CASSLSLAVMSYEQYF

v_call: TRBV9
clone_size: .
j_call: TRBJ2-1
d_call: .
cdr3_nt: TGTGCCAGCAGTGCCCCCCGCAATGAGCAGTTCTTC
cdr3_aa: CASSAPRNEQFF

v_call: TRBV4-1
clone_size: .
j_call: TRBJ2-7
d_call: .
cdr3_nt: TGCGCCAGCAGCCGAGAGTGGGACGTAGCCTACGAGCAGTACTTC
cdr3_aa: CASSREWDVAYEQYF

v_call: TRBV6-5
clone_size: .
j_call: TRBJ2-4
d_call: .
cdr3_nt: TGTGCCAGCAGCTTAAGGTTGGAGTGGGAAAACATTCAGTACTTC
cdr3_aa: CASSLRLEWENIQYF

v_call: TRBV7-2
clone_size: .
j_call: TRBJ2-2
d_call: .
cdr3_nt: TGTGCCAGCAGCTTAGGCGGGACCTACACCGGGGAGCTGTTTTTT
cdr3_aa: CASSLGGTYTGELFF

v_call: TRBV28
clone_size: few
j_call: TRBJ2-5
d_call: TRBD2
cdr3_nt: TGTGCCAGCAGTTTTTTCGGGACTAGCGGGAGCGGGGGGGAGACCCAGTACTTC
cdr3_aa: CASSFFGTSGSGGETQYF

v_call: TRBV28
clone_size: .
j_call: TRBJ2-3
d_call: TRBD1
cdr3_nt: TGTGCCAGCAGTCCCGACAGGGCCTATCGCACAGATACGCAGTATTTT
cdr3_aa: CASSPDRAYRTDTQYF

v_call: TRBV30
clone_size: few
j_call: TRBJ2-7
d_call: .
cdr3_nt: TGTGCCTGGACCCGGGGGTGGCCGCGCTACGAGCAGTACTTC
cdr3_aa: CAWTRGWPRYEQYF

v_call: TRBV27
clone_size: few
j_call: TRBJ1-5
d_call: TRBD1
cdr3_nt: TGTGCCAGCAGACCCCTCGACAGGGGGTATCAGCCCCAGCATTTT
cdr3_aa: CASRPLDRGYQPQHF

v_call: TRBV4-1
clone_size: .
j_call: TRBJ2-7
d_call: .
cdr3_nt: TGCGCCAGCAGCCAAGGCCCTAGGGGGTCGTCCTACGAGCAGTACTTC
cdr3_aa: CASSQGPRGSSYEQYF

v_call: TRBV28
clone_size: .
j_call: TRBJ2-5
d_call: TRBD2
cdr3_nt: TGTGCCAGCAGTAGCGGGGCCTTCCAAGAGACCCAGTACTTC
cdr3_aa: CASSSGAFQETQYF

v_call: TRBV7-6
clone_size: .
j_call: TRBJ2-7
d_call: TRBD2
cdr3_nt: TGTGCCAGCAGCCCCGCGACTAGCGGGGGTCCCTACGAGCAGTACTTC
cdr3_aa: CASSPATSGGPYEQYF

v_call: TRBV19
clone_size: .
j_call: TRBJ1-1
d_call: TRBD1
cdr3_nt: TGTGCCAGTAGTGTCGGACAGGGACTAAACACTGAAGCTTTCTTT
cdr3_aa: CASSVGQGLNTEAFF

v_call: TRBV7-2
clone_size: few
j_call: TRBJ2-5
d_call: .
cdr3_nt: TGTGCCAGCAGCTCGCGGCACCAAGAGACCCAGTACTTC
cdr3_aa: CASSSRHQETQYF

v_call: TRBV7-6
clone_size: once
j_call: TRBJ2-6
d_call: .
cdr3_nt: TGTGCCAGCAGCTTAGAACTCCTAGAAACTGGGGCCAACGTCCTGACTTTC
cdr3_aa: CASSLELLETGANVLTF

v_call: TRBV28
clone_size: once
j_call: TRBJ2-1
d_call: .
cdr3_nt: TGTGCCAGCAGTCCGAGACAGGAGTTAAATGAGCAGTTCTTC
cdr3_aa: CASSPRQELNEQFF

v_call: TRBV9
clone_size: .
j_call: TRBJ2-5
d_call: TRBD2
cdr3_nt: TGTGCCAGCAGCACTTCTAGCGGGACAGAGACCCAGTACTTC
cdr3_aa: CASSTSSGTETQYF

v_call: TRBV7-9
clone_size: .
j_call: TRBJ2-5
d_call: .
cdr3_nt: TGTGCCAGCAGCCCCGCCGAAGGGACCTACCAAGAGACCCAGTACTTC
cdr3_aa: CASSPAEGTYQETQYF

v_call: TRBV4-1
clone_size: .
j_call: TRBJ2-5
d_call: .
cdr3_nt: TGCGCCAGCAGCCAGTTCGTGTACCAAGAGACCCAGTACTTC
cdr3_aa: CASSQFVYQETQYF

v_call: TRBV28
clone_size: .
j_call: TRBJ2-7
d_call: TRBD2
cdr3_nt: TGTGCCAGCAGTTCGCCGGGCAATAGCGGGAGTGCGGGCGAGCAGTACTTC
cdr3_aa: CASSSPGNSGSAGEQYF

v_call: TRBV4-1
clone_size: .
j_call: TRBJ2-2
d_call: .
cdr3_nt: TGCGCCAGCAGCCAAGATCGAGGGAACACCGGGGAGCTGTTTTTT
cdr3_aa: CASSQDRGNTGELFF

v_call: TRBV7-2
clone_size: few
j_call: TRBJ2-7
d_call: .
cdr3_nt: TGTGCCAGCAGCTTAGCTCTAGCCCAGAGCTCCTACGAGCAGTACTTC
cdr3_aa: CASSLALAQSSYEQYF

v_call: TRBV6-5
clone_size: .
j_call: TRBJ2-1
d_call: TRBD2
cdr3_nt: TGTGCCAGCAGTTACTCCACGACTAGCGAGGACAATGAGCAGTTCTTC
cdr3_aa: CASSYSTTSEDNEQFF

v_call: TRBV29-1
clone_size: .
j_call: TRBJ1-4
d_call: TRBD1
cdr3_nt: TGCAGCGCCGGCGGGACAGGGACTTGGAATGAAAAACTGTTTTTT
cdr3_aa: CSAGGTGTWNEKLFF

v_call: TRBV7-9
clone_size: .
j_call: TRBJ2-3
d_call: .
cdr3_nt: TGTGCCAGCAGCTTACTGAGGGGGAGGACGATTTCAGATACGCAGTATTTT
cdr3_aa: CASSLLRGRTISDTQYF

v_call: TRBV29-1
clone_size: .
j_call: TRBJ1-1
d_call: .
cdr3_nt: TGCAGCGCAGGACAGCTGAACACTGAAGCTTTCTTT
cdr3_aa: CSAGQLNTEAFF